This is a list of T cell receptor beta chains from one sample in a study of shared clonotypes between healthy human individuals. Clones were sequenced by immunoSEQ multiplex PCR, and TCRdb holds only the in-frame ones, with some missing. The sample includes over a million clones, around 78% of them seen just once. Sequencing was performed on memory CD4+ T cells from PBMCs. All receptors come from a man aged 18 to 35 in good health. Some clones in this sample may be carry-over from other donors' samples. Both conserved end residues are part of each CDR3. The D gene is left open where the match is weak. Clone size is shown for a subset of rows, as once, few, many or a class of expanded clone.

clone_size j_call v_call cdr3_length d_call cdr3_aa cdr3_nt
NA TRBJ1-3 TRBV30 15 TRBD1 CAWSVRGTVGNTIYF TGTGCCTGGAGTGTACGAGGGACAGTCGGAAACACCATATATTTT
NA TRBJ2-7 TRBV7-2 16 TRBD2 CASSPRTSGRGYEQYF TGTGCCAGCAGCCCCCGGACTAGCGGGAGAGGATACGAGCAGTACTTC
many TRBJ2-1 TRBV11-3 15 NA CASSSGRRAYNEQFF TGTGCCAGCAGCTCCGGGCGGCGGGCCTACAATGAGCAGTTCTTC
NA TRBJ2-7 TRBV2 13 TRBD1 CASRGTGTYEQYF TGTGCCAGCAGGGGGACAGGCACCTACGAGCAGTACTTC
NA TRBJ2-2 TRBV19 14 TRBD1 CASGDRGLGGELFF TGTGCCAGTGGGGACAGGGGGCTTGGCGGGGAGCTGTTTTTT
few TRBJ2-2 TRBV29-1 14 NA CSVEGWAKTGELFF TGCAGCGTTGAGGGCTGGGCGAAGACCGGGGAGCTGTTTTTT
NA TRBJ1-5 TRBV6-1 14 NA CAIEPGTNNQPQHF TGTGCCATCGAACCCGGGACAAATAATCAGCCCCAGCATTTT
NA TRBJ2-3 TRBV19 16 NA CASSSRRGLGTDTQYF TGTGCCAGTAGTTCCCGGCGGGGGCTTGGCACAGATACGCAGTATTTT
NA TRBJ2-7 TRBV6-6 14 TRBD1 CASSHGQGIYEQYF TGTGCCAGCAGCCATGGACAGGGGATCTACGAGCAGTACTTC
few TRBJ1-5 TRBV5-1 14 NA CASSFSGGNQPQHF TGCGCCAGCAGCTTCTCGGGGGGGAATCAGCCCCAGCATTTT
NA TRBJ1-4 TRBV15 12 NA CATSRESEKLFF TGTGCCACCAGCAGAGAAAGTGAAAAACTGTTTTTT
NA TRBJ1-5 TRBV6-6 13 NA CASSPISNQPQHF TGTGCCAGCAGCCCAATAAGCAATCAGCCCCAGCATTTT
NA TRBJ1-6 TRBV28 15 NA CASSPGARHNSPLHF TGTGCCAGCAGCCCAGGGGCGCGTCATAATTCACCCCTCCACTTT
NA TRBJ1-2 TRBV2 13 NA CASSEGGRYGYTF TGTGCCAGCAGTGAAGGAGGGAGATATGGCTACACCTTC
NA TRBJ1-2 TRBV27 13 NA CASSLSGGYGYTF TGTGCCAGCAGTTTATCCGGTGGCTATGGCTACACCTTC
NA TRBJ1-4 TRBV20-1 10 NA CSARGEELFF TGCAGTGCTCGTGGCGAGGAACTGTTTTTT
NA TRBJ2-5 TRBV9 13 NA CASSVAGGETQYF TGTGCCAGCAGCGTAGCCGGGGGCGAGACCCAGTACTTC
NA TRBJ2-5 TRBV19 16 TRBD1 CASSMGQGTEQETQYF TGTGCCAGTAGTATGGGTCAAGGGACAGAGCAAGAGACCCAGTACTTC
NA TRBJ2-2 TRBV10-1 17 TRBD2 CASSEQGGRSVSGELFF TGCGCCAGCAGTGAGCAGGGCGGGAGGTCGGTATCCGGGGAGCTGTTTTTT
once TRBJ2-6 TRBV30 14 NA CAWTAGAGANVLTF TGTGCCTGGACGGCGGGGGCCGGGGCCAACGTCCTGACTTTC
NA TRBJ2-7 TRBV6-1 14 NA CASRTAYSSYEQYF TGTGCCAGCAGAACCGCCTACAGCTCCTACGAGCAGTACTTC
NA TRBJ2-3 TRBV5-1 14 NA CASSEGSSTDTQYF TGCGCCAGCAGCGAGGGGTCAAGCACAGATACGCAGTATTTT
NA TRBJ1-4 TRBV28 14 TRBD1 CASSLSGTGEKLFF TGTGCCAGCAGTTTATCCGGGACAGGGGAAAAACTGTTTTTT
NA TRBJ2-2 TRBV7-2 17 TRBD2 CASSSGLAGGPAGELFF TGTGCCAGCAGCTCCGGACTAGCGGGAGGGCCCGCCGGGGAGCTGTTTTTT
NA TRBJ2-6 TRBV6-5 16 NA CASSSPGASGANVLTF TGTGCCAGCAGTTCCCCAGGTGCTTCTGGGGCCAACGTCCTGACTTTC
NA TRBJ1-1 TRBV4-1 15 NA CASSQDRFGDTEAFF TGCGCCAGCAGCCAAGATAGATTCGGAGACACTGAAGCTTTCTTT
NA TRBJ1-4 TRBV13 16 TRBD1 CASSLGRGTANEKLFF TGTGCCAGCAGCTTAGGCAGGGGGACGGCTAATGAAAAACTGTTTTTT
NA TRBJ1-1 TRBV14 16 NA CASSQDRARGNTEAFF TGTGCCAGCAGCCAAGATCGTGCTAGGGGGAACACTGAAGCTTTCTTT
NA TRBJ1-2 TRBV4-1 14 NA CASSQGGDRYGYTF TGCGCCAGCAGCCAAGGTGGGGACCGCTATGGCTACACCTTC